The entry that follows covers one TCR beta chain sequence. Antigen specificity is unknown. The data derive from a study of radiation and T cells in renal cell carcinoma. Study-wide results and caveats: Baseline intratumoral clonotype presence is unknown without pretreatment biopsies. In blood, top tumor clones expanded by 2 weeks, shrinking by 4.

Time point reported: baseline pretreatment blood. Treatment of the sample: 15 Gy SBRT to primary tumor, nephrectomy 4 weeks later. Radiation-treated patients gave blood at baseline, week 2 and week 4. The tumor was a clear cell renal cell carcinoma. CDR1 and CDR2 from the germline V gene are SGHTA and FQGTGA. The CDR3 has 12 amino acids. Trimming shortened V by 2 bases and J by 6 bases, and 6 bases separated the two germline ends. Generated by immunoSEQ multiplex PCR, the TCRdb table keeps only in-frame clones and is missing some. The sample has some 50,000 clones; around 83% are singletons. This specimen was blood, taken from a patient whose treatment included radiotherapy and nephrectomy. The source is a woman in her seventies with renal cell carcinoma. This chain connects TRBV7-3 to TRBJ2-3; D is ambiguous. CDR3 loop: CASSLGPDTQYF. The DNA for the CDR3 is TGTGCCAGCAGCTTAGGGCCCGATACGCAGTATTTT. Drawing the rest from reference TRBV7-3 and TRBJ2-3, the complete variable domain is GAGVSQTPSNKVTEKGKYVELRCDPISGHTALYWYRQSLGQGPEFLIYFQGTGAADDSGLPNDRFFAVRPEGSVSTLKIQRTERGDSAVYLCASSLGPDTQYFGPGTRLTVL.